This T cell receptor (beta chain) comes out of a study of T cells in Graves' hyperthyroidism and ophthalmopathy (dated by TCRdb to between 2018 and 2021). With regard to the full study: Peripheral blood was sampled at the time of initial diagnosis, prior to any treatment. TCR V-J signatures able to tell the groups apart were searched for in a discovery cohort of 100 patients, of whom fewer than 45 had Graves' ophthalmopathy and about 60 had stable Graves' hyperthyroidism. Thyroid tissue and blood T-cell repertoires from roughly 6 Graves' hyperthyroidism patients were also compared in the study. The paper describes TCR Vbeta CDR3 sequencing of fewer than 150 peripheral blood samples, made up of roughly 40 ophthalmopathy patients, roughly 80 hyperthyroidism patients and 17 progressor patients. The roughly 91 discovery patients were randomly divided into training and test sets at a 7:3 ratio. Once sampling was done, hyperthyroidism patients were given methimazole at a starting dose of 30 mg daily, whereas ophthalmopathy patients were given high-dose intravenous methylprednisolone. Prospective prediction of ophthalmopathy was tested in an independent validation cohort of approximately 19 hyperthyroidism patients and roughly 16 patients who later progressed to ophthalmopathy.

The TCR beta CDR3 regions were amplified from RNA transcripts. The TCR CDR3 was subjected to a first round of RT-PCR using the HTBI primer set and the Qiagen OneStep RT-PCR kit. The libraries were constructed in a second round of multiplex PCR and then size-selected and purified. Libraries were sequenced paired-end with 100 bp reads on an Illumina HiSeq2000. For the original study's pipeline: SOAPnuke was used to process the raw data, with reads discarded if the reads contained adapters or uncalled bases, had a mean Phred below 15, or lacked an exact constant-primer or identifier match. COPE v1.2.5 was used to merge high-quality paired reads, and clonotypes were defined as unique nucleotide sequences. Clonotypes were aligned to IMGT TRBV, TRBD and TRBJ reference segments using MiTCR v1.1. The analysis included only V-J combinations with a frequency above 0.0001, which together covered 99% to 99.2% of the repertoires. A TCS score was defined as the ratio between F50 (clonal expansion) and ExV (chaos), using BLOSUM62-based TCRdist between CDR3 peptides within each V-J. Welch's t-statistics and random forest reduced roughly 530 V-J features to 10 to 15, which were used in a naive Bayes classifier (R e1071). The public reads were reanalyzed by TCRdb: fastp trimming at Q25, MiXCR alignment, in-frame beta chains only. Rows are unified per CDR3 protein, each entry keeping the most common DNA and genes. TCRdb's processing, not the authors' own work, is the source of the V and J calls. Across this sample there are about 270,000 distinct CDR3 sequences, with approximately 23% seen only once. Of the sample, under 65% is held by the ten largest clones.

In the ophthalmopathy patients, disease was moderately to severely active, with a Clinical Activity Score of 3 or more, a NOSPECS grade of 4 or more, and a duration of less than 3 months. Exclusion was applied to patients with uncontrolled infections, other autoimmune diseases, pregnancy or lactation. Diagnoses were based on clinical symptoms, serum thyroxine and TRAb, thyroid ultrasound and orbital computed tomography. Ficoll-Paque density gradient centrifugation was used to isolate PBMCs from 9.5 to 10 ml of fresh peripheral blood. Total RNA was extracted with Trizol reagent, and quality was checked on an Agilent 2100 Bioanalyzer. The investigation overall reported the following: Most expanded thyroid clonotypes (frequency above 0.001) were also detected in blood, a finding suggesting that blood repertoires may reflect thyroid immune responses. In cross-validation, a model built on a 13 V-J signature told ophthalmopathy apart from stable hyperthyroidism with 87.88% sensitivity and around 84% specificity, and in testing the same model reached 80%/75%. During validation, the model predicted progression to ophthalmopathy a median of about 5.9 months ahead of onset, with almost 71% sensitivity and about 75% specificity. Sample size was not statistically predetermined, and blinding of investigators to group allocation was not performed.

Notes on this clonotype: Its antigen remains unidentified. Per-base qualities were not stored, and no clone one base away is much larger.

Source material: blood. This sequence originates from a man aged 25-45 years with Graves' ophthalmopathy.

This receptor has the CDR3 CASSSSSRMNTEAFF. The DNA sequence is given as TGTGCCAGTAGTTCATCCTCCCGTATGAACACTGAAGCTTTCTTT. In this chain, TRBV19 is recombined with TRBJ1-1; the D gene lacks a confident call. Trimming takes 5 bases from V and 0 bases from J, and the germline ends sit 13 bases apart. The germline V gene (reference sequence) gives CDR1 as LNHDA and CDR2 as SQIVND. Spanning cysteine to phenylalanine, the CDR3 consists of 15 amino acids. The DNA shown is the 45-base CDR3, in frame from base 1.